These 32 T cell receptor beta chains share one sample of origin, sequenced in a study of blood T cell repertoires in COVID-19. Method: immunoSEQ multiplex PCR; TCRdb's copy keeps in-frame clones and lacks some. The data show some 160,000 clones, under 85% seen once. The sequencing input was peripheral blood. The receptors were sampled from a man between 65 and 79 years old who had recovered from COVID-19.

This clone appeared a few times. This chain links TRBV9 with TRBJ2-7; 9 bases match TRBD1. Germline trimming cut 3 bases from V and 2 bases from J; bases unmatched to any gene: 3. Germline V gives CDR1 SGDLS, CDR2 YYNGEE. This CDR3 region has 14 residues. CDR3 sequence (DNA): TGTGCCAGCAGCGGGACAGGGGTTGCCTACGAGCAGTACTTC. Encoded protein: CASSGTGVAYEQYF. Together with reference TRBV9 and TRBJ2-7, the CDR3 gives the full variable domain: DSGVTQTPKHLITATGQRVTLRCSPRSGDLSVYWYQQSLDQGLQFLIQYYNGEERAKGNILERFSAQQFPDLHSELNLSSLELGDSALYFCASSGTGVAYEQYFGPGTRLTVT.

The sample holds a few counts of this clone. J is TRBJ1-3 and V is TRBV5-5, with TRBD1 identical over 7 bases. The CDR3 sequence is 12 residues long. CDR1 SGHKS and CDR2 YYEKEE come from the germline V gene (reference sequence). Trimming cost V 2 bases and J 7 bases; bases outside gene matches: 0. The CDR3 DNA follows: TGTGCCAGCAGCTTACAGGGGAACACCATATATTTT. It translates to CASSLQGNTIYF.

This clone occurred a few times. This chain connects TRBV6-5 to TRBJ2-7; the D gene is possibly TRBD1 (7 bases). The CDR3 length is 15 residues. Germline V gene lookup returns CDR1 MNHEY and CDR2 SVGAGI. Trimming cost V 0 bases and J 4 bases, with 13 bases left between them. As DNA, the CDR3 is TGTGCCAGCAGTTACTCTAGCGCAGGGGGGTACGAGCAGTACTTC. Protein sequence: CASSYSSAGGYEQYF.

This clone was detected once. For the CDR3, the DNA is TGTGCCAGCAGTCGGGACAACTCCTATGGGCAGTACTTC. Protein sequence: CASSRDNSYGQYF. V gene TRBV6-6 combines with J gene TRBJ2-7; TRBD1 might be the D (6 bases). CDR1 is MNHNY and CDR2 is SVGAGI in the germline V gene (reference sequence). This CDR3 is 13 amino acids long. Trimming removed 5 bases from V and 9 bases from J, with 17 bases in between.

This clone has just a few counts. V and J are TRBV5-6 and TRBJ1-5; no definite D call. The CDR3 totals 14 residues. Trimming removed 0 bases at V and 0 bases at J, with 4 bases between. Germline-derived CDR1 and CDR2 are SGHDT and YYEEEE. CDR3 sequence (DNA): TGTGCCAGCAGCTTGGCCGTTAGCAATCAGCCCCAGCATTTT. This translates into CASSLAVSNQPQHF.

This chain uses TRBV4-3 with TRBJ2-3; 10 nucleotides agree with TRBD2. Trimming removed 1 base from V and 0 bases from J; junction bases left unmatched: 4. This CDR3 contains 17 residues. Per the germline V gene, CDR1 is LGHNA and CDR2 is YSLEER. CDR3 region: CASSQGTSGLSTDTQYF. The CDR3 bases are TGCGCCAGCAGCCAAGGGACTAGCGGACTTAGCACAGATACGCAGTATTTT.

This clone showed up just once. The chain links TRBV3-1 (or the pseudogene TRBV3-2) to TRBJ2-1, with TRBD2 identical over 13 bases. Germline lookup yields CDR1 LGHDT and CDR2 YNNKEL (reference sequence). The ends lost 5 bases at V and 5 bases at J; junction bases unmatched: 3. The CDR3 runs 15 residues. CDR3 bases: TGTGCCAGCAGCAAAGGACTAGCGGGGGACAATGAGCAGTTCTTC. This sequence encodes CASSKGLAGDNEQFF.

This clone was seen once. The J gene is TRBJ1-1, the V gene TRBV19; D not certain. With 3 bases removed from V and 5 bases from J, the gap between germline ends came to 13 bases. This CDR3 comprises 14 residues. Germline CDR1 LNHDA, CDR2 SQIVND (reference sequence). Here the CDR3 reads CASSILDRGTEAFF. CDR3 sequence (DNA): TGTGCCAGTAGTATTTTGGACCGCGGGACTGAAGCTTTCTTT.

This clone has just a few counts. CDR3 DNA: TGTGCCAGCAGCCCTGCAGGGGGCTATACCGGGGAGCTGTTTTTT. Protein: CASSPAGGYTGELFF. This chain links TRBV7-2 with TRBJ2-2, with 8 bases that match TRBD1. Trimming removed 5 bases from V and 5 bases from J; junction bases left unmatched: 7. Per germline, CDR1 SGHTA and CDR2 FQGNSA. This CDR3 contains 15 residues.

V is TRBV15 and J is TRBJ2-7; D remains unclear. The CDR3 consists of 15 residues. Trimming removed 0 bases at V and 0 bases at J, with 9 bases between. Germline V gene sequence: CDR1 LNHNV, CDR2 YYDKDF (reference sequence). CDR3 amino acids: CATSRELLSSYEQYF. CDR3 sequence (DNA): TGTGCCACCAGCAGAGAACTTCTGAGCTCCTACGAGCAGTACTTC.

This clone was seen a handful of times. This chain joins TRBV4-1 and TRBJ1-2; TRBD1 agrees at 7 bases. After removal of 4 bases from V and 6 bases from J, the junction contained 5 bases not matched to a gene. This CDR3 contains 13 residues. Germline CDR1 reads MGHRA; CDR2 reads YSYEKL. The CDR3 DNA sequence: TGCGCCAGCAGCCCGGTCACAGGGGATGGCTACACCTTC. Its protein product is CASSPVTGDGYTF.

The J gene is TRBJ1-2, the V gene TRBV27; the D is unclear. The germline V gene encodes CDR1 MNHEY and CDR2 SMNVEV (reference sequence). The CDR3 covers 13 residues. Trimming pared 8 bases from V and 4 bases from J, leaving 14 bases between. The CDR3 sequence is CASGPTGRYGYTF. DNA for the CDR3: TGTGCCAGCGGGCCTACCGGCCGCTATGGCTACACCTTC.

This rearrangement joins TRBV7-6 to TRBJ2-1; D gene ambiguous. The germline CDR1 and CDR2 sequences are SGHVS and FNYEAQ. The CDR3 has 17 amino acids. V was shortened by 1 base and J by 0 bases, with 13 bases between the two germline ends. For the CDR3, the DNA is TGTGCCAGCAGCTTAGTTAGCCCCCAATTCTCCTACAATGAGCAGTTCTTC. Its translation: CASSLVSPQFSYNEQFF.

J is TRBJ2-7 and V is TRBV5-1; 9 nucleotides agree with TRBD1. The V gene's germline CDR1 is SGHRS and CDR2 YFSETQ. With V trimmed by 7 bases and J by 0 bases, 5 bases remained unmatched. This CDR3 contains 14 residues. DNA for the CDR3: TGCGCCAGCCACCGGGACAGGGACTCCTACGAGCAGTACTTC. Translation gives CASHRDRDSYEQYF.

The chain joins TRBV2 to TRBJ2-7, with TRBD1 identical over 9 bases. With V trimmed by 6 bases and J by 5 bases, 5 bases remained unmatched. Germline V lookup: CDR1 SNHLY, CDR2 FYNNEI. There are 13 residues in the CDR3. The CDR3, as DNA: TGTGCCAGCAGGAGTGGACAGGGGAACGAGCAGTACTTC. Amino acids: CASRSGQGNEQYF.

The chain combines TRBV20-1 with TRBJ2-7; D ambiguous. The germline V and J ends were trimmed by 4 bases and 3 bases, with 7 bases remaining between them. The CDR3 loop spans 11 amino acids. Per germline, CDR1 DFQATT and CDR2 SNEGSKA (reference sequence). This CDR3 is CSATRDYEQYF. The CDR3 DNA reads TGCAGTGCTACACGAGACTACGAGCAGTACTTC.

DNA of the CDR3: TGCGCCAGCAGCCAAGAGGGGGGGACTACGATCTCCGAGCAGTACTTC. Translating it yields CASSQEGGTTISEQYF. The chain carries TRBV4-1 and TRBJ2-7, with TRBD2 identical over 7 bases. CDR3 length equals 16 residues. Trimming took 0 bases from V and 6 from J; bases not matched to a gene: 11. Germline values: CDR1 MGHRA, CDR2 YSYEKL.

CDR3 sequence: CAWSVRSPPGPQYF. The CDR3 coding sequence is TGTGCCTGGAGTGTAAGATCCCCTCCGGGTCCGCAGTATTTT. This chain uses TRBV30 with TRBJ2-3; D ambiguous. Looked up from germline, CDR1 is GTSNPN and CDR2 is SVGIG (reference sequence). The length of the CDR3 is 14 residues. The V and J ends lost 0 bases and 10 bases respectively, with 17 bases between them.

V gene TRBV10-3 combines with J gene TRBJ2-1, with 12 bases matching TRBD1. Per germline, CDR1 ENHRY and CDR2 SYGVKD. J was trimmed by 7 bases and V by 6 bases; bases with no gene match: 4. This CDR3 has 14 amino acids. The CDR3 DNA reads as TGTGCCATCAGCCCGGGACAGGGGGCGAATGAGCAGTTCTTC. Encoded protein: CAISPGQGANEQFF.

The chain joins TRBV10-2 to TRBJ2-3; 8 positions match TRBD1. CDR1 and CDR2 from the germline V gene are WSHSY and SAAADI. V gave up 6 bases and J gave up 1 base; unmatched junction bases: 9. This CDR3 has 16 amino acids. CDR3 in DNA: TGCGCCAGCAGGCCGGGACAGGCGTCTGGCACAGATACGCAGTATTTT. It translates to CASRPGQASGTDTQYF.

This chain links TRBV6-2 or TRBV6-3 with TRBJ1-6, with 7 bases identical to TRBD1. The CDR3 loop spans 16 amino acids. With V trimmed by 4 bases and J by 13 bases, 16 bases remained unmatched. Germline V gene sequence: CDR1 MNHEY, CDR2 SVGEGT. The CDR3: CASSSSPDRVIRPLHF. CDR3 bases: TGTGCCAGCAGTTCTTCACCTGACAGGGTCATAAGGCCCCTCCACTTT.

The chain uses TRBV18 and TRBJ2-7; D possibly corresponds to TRBD1 (6 bases). Per germline, CDR1 KGHSH and CDR2 LQKENI. V was cut by 6 bases and J by 6 bases, with 15 bases left in between. This CDR3 has 13 amino acids. In nucleotides, the CDR3 is TGTGCCAGCTCCCCTTCAGGGGTTAGCGAGCAGTACTTC. Translation gives CASSPSGVSEQYF.

This chain uses TRBV5-4 with TRBJ2-7; 11 nucleotides agree with TRBD2. The V and J ends lost 0 bases and 3 bases, in that order; junction bases with no gene match: 5. The germline CDR1 and CDR2 sequences are SGHNT and YYREEE (reference sequence). The CDR3 consists of 16 residues. CDR3 in amino acids: CASSLGRTSGSYEQYF. Written as DNA, the CDR3 is TGTGCCAGCAGCTTGGGGCGCACTAGCGGGAGCTACGAGCAGTACTTC.

The chain has TRBV28 and TRBJ1-2, with 7 positions matching TRBD1. There are 14 residues in the CDR3. V shed 7 bases and J 0 bases; nucleotides not matched to a gene: 5. Germline V CDR1 and CDR2: MDHEN, SYDVKM. The CDR3 loop reads CASTPGGANYGYTF. As DNA, the CDR3 is TGTGCCAGCACCCCAGGGGGAGCTAACTATGGCTACACCTTC.

This clone was observed a few times. The chain carries TRBV2 and TRBJ1-1; D remains unclear. The germline CDR1 and CDR2 sequences are SNHLY and FYNNEI. This CDR3 region has 13 residues. V lost 3 bases to trimming and J lost 1 base, with 6 bases between them. The CDR3 DNA reads TGTGCCAGCAGTGAGGGCGAGAACACTGAAGCTTTCTTT. Translated: CASSEGENTEAFF.

The rearrangement uses TRBV7-9 and TRBJ2-7; 10 bases match TRBD1. The CDR3 consists of 13 residues. V shed 11 bases, J shed 6 bases, and the junction held 10 bases outside the gene matches. Germline V gene sequence: CDR1 SEHNR, CDR2 FQNEAQ (reference sequence). This CDR3 is CAAAGTGDSEQYF. The CDR3, as DNA: TGTGCCGCAGCCGGGACAGGGGACTCCGAGCAGTACTTC.

This rearrangement joins TRBV10-3 to TRBJ2-2; 7 bases agree with TRBD1. Per germline, CDR1 ENHRY and CDR2 SYGVKD. The J segment lost 2 bases and the V segment lost 10 bases, leaving 7 bases of the junction unmatched. The CDR3 runs 14 residues. CDR3 coding DNA: TGTGCCACGGTCGGGACAGTAAACACCGGGGAGCTGTTTTTT. As protein: CATVGTVNTGELFF.

This clone has a single count. The V and J genes are TRBV4-2 and TRBJ2-3; 16 bases align to TRBD2. Germline V gene lookup returns CDR1 LGHNA and CDR2 YNFKEQ. J was trimmed by 5 bases and V by 2 bases; bases with no gene match: 4. The CDR3 has 17 amino acids. The CDR3 protein is CASSQMGLAGGGDTQYF. In DNA form, the CDR3 reads TGTGCCAGCAGCCAAATGGGACTAGCGGGAGGGGGAGATACGCAGTATTTT.

This chain connects TRBV5-1 to TRBJ1-4; 9 positions match TRBD1. Germline CDR1 reads SGHRS; CDR2 reads YFSETQ. The V gene end was trimmed by 4 bases and the J gene end by 7 bases; junction bases not matched to a gene: 5. The CDR3 contains 14 residues. The CDR3 here is CASSVGQGTEKLFF. The DNA of the CDR3 is TGCGCCAGCAGCGTGGGACAGGGTACTGAAAAACTGTTTTTT.

The chain carries TRBV2 and TRBJ2-5, with 8 bases identical to TRBD1. V trimming: 5 bases; J trimming: 4 bases; junction bases outside the gene matches: 6. This CDR3 comprises 14 residues. Germline CDR1 is SNHLY and CDR2 is FYNNEI. The chain's CDR3 is CASSSRTGIETQYF. For the CDR3, the DNA is TGTGCCAGCAGTTCCCGGACAGGGATAGAGACCCAGTACTTC.

The CDR3 sequence: CATSKRGPSTDTQYF. For the CDR3, the DNA is TGTGCCACCAGCAAGCGGGGCCCTAGCACAGATACGCAGTATTTT. The rearrangement joins TRBV15 to TRBJ2-3, with TRBD2 matching over 7 bases. CDR3 length: 15 residues. Looked up from germline, CDR1 is LNHNV and CDR2 is YYDKDF (reference sequence). Germline trimming cut 4 bases from V and 0 bases from J; bases unmatched to any gene: 4.

The gene calls are TRBV7-2 and TRBJ2-1; 10 nucleotides match TRBD1. Germline lookup yields CDR1 SGHTA and CDR2 FQGNSA. Trimming removed 5 bases from V and 6 bases from J; junction bases left unmatched: 7. CDR3 size: 15 residues. The DNA for the CDR3 is TGTGCCAGCAGCCCGCGGGACAGGGGTTTCAATGAGCAGTTCTTC. Translated: CASSPRDRGFNEQFF.